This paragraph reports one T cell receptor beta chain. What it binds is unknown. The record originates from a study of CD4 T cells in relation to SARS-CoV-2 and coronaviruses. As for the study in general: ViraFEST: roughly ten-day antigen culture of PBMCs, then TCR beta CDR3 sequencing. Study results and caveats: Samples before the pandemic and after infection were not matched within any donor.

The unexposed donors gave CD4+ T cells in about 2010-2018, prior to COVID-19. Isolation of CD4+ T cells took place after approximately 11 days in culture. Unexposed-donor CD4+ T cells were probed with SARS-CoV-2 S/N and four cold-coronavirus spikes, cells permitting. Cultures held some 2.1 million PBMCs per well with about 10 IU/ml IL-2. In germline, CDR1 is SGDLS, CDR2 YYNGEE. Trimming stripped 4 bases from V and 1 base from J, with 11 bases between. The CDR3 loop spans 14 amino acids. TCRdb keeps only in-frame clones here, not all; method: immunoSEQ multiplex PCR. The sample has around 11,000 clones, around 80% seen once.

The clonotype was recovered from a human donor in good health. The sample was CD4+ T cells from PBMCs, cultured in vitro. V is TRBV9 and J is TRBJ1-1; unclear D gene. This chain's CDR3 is CASSFRTENTEAFF. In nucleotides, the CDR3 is TGTGCCAGCAGCTTCCGGACGGAGAACACTGAAGCTTTCTTT.